This TCR beta chain was found in a study of blood T cell repertoires in COVID-19. In the study overall: Samples came from the United States, Italy and Spain, spanning acute and convalescent COVID-19.

Authors' data handling: Quantification of nucleated cells was approximated via reference gene primer amplification. Some clones are missing from TCRdb's copy, which holds only in-frame ones; the method was immunoSEQ multiplex PCR. The DNA was the basis for D and trimming; V, J and clone size are from that table. The top ten hold 2% to 2.5% of the sample, which has under 300,000 clones, around 90% seen once. Trimming cost V 6 bases and J 4 bases, with 19 bases left between them. The length of the CDR3 is 16 residues. Germline V gene sequence: CDR1 SGHTA, CDR2 FQGTGA. This sequence was found in a man aged 50 to 60 with acute or convalescent COVID-19. The chain is built from TRBV7-3 and TRBJ2-1; a possible D gene is TRBD2 (7 bases). The sample comprised peripheral blood. In nucleotides, the CDR3 is TGTGCCAGCAGTCCAACTGCGGGGGCCGGATACAATGAGCAGTTCTTC. This sequence encodes CASSPTAGAGYNEQFF.